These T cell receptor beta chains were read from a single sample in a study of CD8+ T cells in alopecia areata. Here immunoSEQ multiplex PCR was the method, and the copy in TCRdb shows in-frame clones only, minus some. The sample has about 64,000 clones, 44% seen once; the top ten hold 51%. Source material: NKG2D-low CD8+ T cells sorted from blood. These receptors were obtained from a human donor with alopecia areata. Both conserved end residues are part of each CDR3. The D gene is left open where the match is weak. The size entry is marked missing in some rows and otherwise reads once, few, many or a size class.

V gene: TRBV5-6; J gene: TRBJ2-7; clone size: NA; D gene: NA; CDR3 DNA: TGTGCCAGTTCCATTGGCCGGTCCTCCTACGAGCAGTACTTC; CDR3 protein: CASSIGRSSYEQYF
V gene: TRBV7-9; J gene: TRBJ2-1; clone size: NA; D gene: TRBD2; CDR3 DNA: TGTGCCAGCAGCTTCCCGGGACTAGGACACAATGAGCAGTTCTTC; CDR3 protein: CASSFPGLGHNEQFF
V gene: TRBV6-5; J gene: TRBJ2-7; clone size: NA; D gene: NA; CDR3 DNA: TGTGCCAGCAGCACCGGATACGAGCAGTACTTC; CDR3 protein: CASSTGYEQYF
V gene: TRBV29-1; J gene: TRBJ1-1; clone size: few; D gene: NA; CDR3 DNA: TGCAGCGTTGAAGTTGCGAGAGGAGAAGCTTTCTTT; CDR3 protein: CSVEVARGEAFF
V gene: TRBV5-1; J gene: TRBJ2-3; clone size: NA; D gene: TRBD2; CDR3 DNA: TGCGCCAGCAGCTTGGGACTAGCGGACACAGATACGCAGTATTTT; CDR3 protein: CASSLGLADTDTQYF
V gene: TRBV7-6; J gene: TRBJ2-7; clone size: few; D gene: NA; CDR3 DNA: TGTGCCAGCAGCTTAGTTTCGGACTCCTACGAGCAGTACTTC; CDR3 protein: CASSLVSDSYEQYF
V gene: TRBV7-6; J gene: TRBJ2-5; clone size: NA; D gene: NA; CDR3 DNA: TGTGCCAGCAGCCCCCGGGTGGACCAAGAGACCCAGTACTTC; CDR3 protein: CASSPRVDQETQYF
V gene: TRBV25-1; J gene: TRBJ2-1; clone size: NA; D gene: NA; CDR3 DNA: TGTGCCAGCAGTGAGATAGACTCGAATGAGCAGTTCTTC; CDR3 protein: CASSEIDSNEQFF
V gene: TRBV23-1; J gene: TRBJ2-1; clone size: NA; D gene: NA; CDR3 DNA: TGCGCCATCCTTTCTCTGGTGGAGGGGAGAAGTGGCGAGCAGTTCTTC; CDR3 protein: CAILSLVEGRSGEQFF
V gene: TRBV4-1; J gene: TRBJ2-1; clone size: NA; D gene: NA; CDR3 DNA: TGCGCCAGCAGCCAACCCGACATGCTGAACGAGCAGTTCTTC; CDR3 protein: CASSQPDMLNEQFF
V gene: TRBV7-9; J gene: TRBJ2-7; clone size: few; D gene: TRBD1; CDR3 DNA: TGTGCCAGCAGCGGCGGGGACAGGGGGCGAGAGCAGTACTTC; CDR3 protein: CASSGGDRGREQYF
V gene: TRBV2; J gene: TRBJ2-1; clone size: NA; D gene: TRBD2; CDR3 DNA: TGTGCCAGCAGTGACGGGAGGGCCCCCTACAATGAGCAGTTCTTC; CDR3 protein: CASSDGRAPYNEQFF
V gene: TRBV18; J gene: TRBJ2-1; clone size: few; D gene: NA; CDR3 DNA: TGTGCCAGCTCCTACAATGAGCAGTTCTTC; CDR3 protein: CASSYNEQFF
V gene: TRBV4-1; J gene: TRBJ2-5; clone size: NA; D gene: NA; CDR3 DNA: TGCGCCAGCAGCCAAGACTGGCAGCAAGAAGAGACCCAGTACTTC; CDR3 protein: CASSQDWQQEETQYF